This T cell receptor (beta chain) was observed in a study of T cell responses to AZD1222 COVID-19 vaccine. CDR3 length equals 18 residues. CDR1 is SGDLS, CDR2 YYNGEE, per germline. Between the trimmed V and J ends, which lost 0 bases and 4 bases, there was a span of 19 bases. Repertoires were generated with immunoSEQ multiplex PCR, while TCRdb's copy carries only in-frame clones and drops some. The data hold roughly 120,000 clones, with about 91% observed a single time. The sample was peripheral blood, taken on day 0 of AZD1222 vaccination. This clonotype was obtained from an adult in good health. The V call is TRBV9, the J call TRBJ2-2, with a possible D match to TRBD2 (5 bases). The CDR3 nucleotides are TGTGCCAGCAGCGTAGCTACGGGGTCCGTTTACCCCACCGGGGAGCTGTTTTTT. It is translated as CASSVATGSVYPTGELFF.